A single sample is the source of the 11 T cell receptor beta chains below, sequenced in a study of cytomegalovirus exposure and HLA in healthy donors. 60 Vbeta and 13 Jbeta primers were used in PCR. The assay was immunoSEQ multiplex PCR, and TCRdb's table has in-frame clones only and misses some. The sample shows about 130,000 clones, less than 80% of them seen only once. Source material: PBMCs. These receptors all come from a man aged 25 to 40 in good health and CMV-seronegative.

This clone was detected once. The chain couples TRBV7-2 to TRBJ1-2, with no clear D. In germline, CDR1 is SGHTA, CDR2 FQGNSA. The CDR3 is 14 amino acids. V was cut by 1 base and J by 3 bases, with 9 bases left in between. The CDR3 spells CASSLGGLDYGYTF. The CDR3 DNA sequence: TGTGCCAGCAGCTTAGGAGGGCTCGACTATGGCTACACCTTC.

This clone has more than one count but fewer than ten. This chain links TRBV9 with TRBJ2-3, with 11 bases matching TRBD2. This CDR3 contains 17 residues. Germline loops: CDR1 SGDLS, CDR2 YYNGEE. With 0 bases clipped from V and 4 bases from J, the junction kept 7 bases outside the gene matches. The CDR3 DNA sequence: TGTGCCAGCAGCGTAGCTACAACTAGCGGGGGCCCAGATACGCAGTATTTT. As protein: CASSVATTSGGPDTQYF.

The chain is built from TRBV30 and TRBJ1-2; tentatively, D is TRBD1 (5 bases). Germline V lookup: CDR1 GTSNPN, CDR2 SVGIG (reference sequence). V was trimmed by 2 bases and J by 4 bases, leaving 14 bases between them. The CDR3 contains 14 residues. The CDR3 DNA follows: TGTGCCTGGAGTCCAACCCGGAGGGGCTATGGCTACACCTTC. Translating gives CAWSPTRRGYGYTF.

This chain uses TRBV7-2 with TRBJ2-3, with D perhaps matching TRBD2 (5 bases). This CDR3 is built from 16 residues. The V gene's germline CDR1 is SGHTA and CDR2 FQGNSA. The V and J ends lost 1 base and 0 bases respectively, with 11 bases between them. The CDR3 nucleotides read TGTGCCAGCAGCTTAGGGTATAAGCGGAGCACAGATACGCAGTATTTT. Its protein is CASSLGYKRSTDTQYF.

The genes are TRBV5-1 and TRBJ1-6; 7 positions match TRBD1. V lost 0 bases, J lost 7 bases, and 7 bases stayed unmatched. CDR1 is SGHRS, CDR2 YFSETQ, per germline. CDR3 length: 16 residues. The CDR3 is CASSLERGLLNSPLHF. The CDR3 DNA sequence: TGCGCCAGCAGCTTGGAAAGGGGGCTGTTAAATTCACCCCTCCACTTT.

This clone was counted a single time. J is TRBJ1-6 and V is TRBV5-1; 9 nucleotides align to TRBD1. The V and J ends lost 4 bases and 7 bases, in that order; junction bases with no gene match: 12. The CDR3 contains 17 residues. The germline gives CDR1 SGHRS, CDR2 YFSETQ. The CDR3 DNA is TGCGCCAGCAGCCTAGCCCTCGGGACAGGGAACAATTCACCCCTCCACTTT. Translating it yields CASSLALGTGNNSPLHF.

The CDR3 region has the DNA TGTGCCAGCTTGAGCTCTGGGGCCAACGTCCTGACTTTC. This sequence encodes CASLSSGANVLTF. This chain uses TRBV18 with TRBJ2-6; D gene unclear. Germline V lookup: CDR1 KGHSH, CDR2 LQKENI. CDR3 length: 13 amino acids. V was shortened by 7 bases and J by 0 bases, with 4 bases between the two germline ends.

The rearrangement uses TRBV7-9 and TRBJ2-5, with TRBD1 matching 10 bases. CDR1 and CDR2 from the germline V gene are SEHNR and FQNEAQ (reference sequence). The CDR3 sequence is 15 residues long. The trim removed 4 bases at V and 2 bases at J, leaving 4 bases unmatched. The CDR3 loop is CASSSQGQGQETQYF. As DNA, the CDR3 is TGTGCCAGCAGCTCCCAGGGACAGGGGCAAGAGACCCAGTACTTC. The full variable domain, its missing parts supplied by reference TRBV7-9 and TRBJ2-5, is DTGVSQNPRHKITKRGQNVTFRCDPISEHNRLYWYRQTLGQGPEFLTYFQNEAQLEKSRLLSDRFSAERPKGSFSTLEIQRTEQGDSAMYLCASSSQGQGQETQYFGPGTRLLVL.

This chain joins TRBV19 and TRBJ2-1; D gene unclear. This CDR3 comprises 15 residues. In germline, CDR1 is LNHDA, CDR2 SQIVND (reference sequence). The V gene lost 3 bases and the J gene lost 0 bases, with 9 bases spanning the gap. In DNA form, the CDR3 reads TGTGCCAGTAGTATGGCGGATAGCTCCTACAATGAGCAGTTCTTC. This codes for CASSMADSSYNEQFF.

In its sample, this clone was seen once. The V call is TRBV2, the J call TRBJ2-6, with no clear D. This CDR3 is 14 amino acids long. Germline lookup yields CDR1 SNHLY and CDR2 FYNNEI. V was trimmed by 7 bases and J by 4 bases, leaving 11 bases between them. As DNA, the CDR3 is TGTGCCAGCAAGATTGAGGCAGGGGCCAACGTCCTGACTTTC. Protein sequence: CASKIEAGANVLTF.

The rearrangement uses TRBV19 and TRBJ1-1, with TRBD1 matching 8 bases. The junction had 11 bases not matched to a gene; V was cut back by 5 bases and J by 6 bases. Germline-derived CDR1 and CDR2 are LNHDA and SQIVND (reference sequence). The CDR3 extends over 15 amino acids. The CDR3 DNA reads TGTGCCAGTAGTTTAAAGGACAGGGAGGGTGCTGAAGCTTTCTTT. It translates to CASSLKDREGAEAFF.